A selection of T cell receptor beta chains follows, all from one sample in a study of vaccination and CD4 T cells after COVID-19. These TCRs are of unknown antigen specificity. Each CDR3 protein gets one entry after TCRdb re-called the PCR reads with MiXCR. The table shows some 15,000 distinct CDR3 sequences, with around 48% occurring only once. The specimen was CD4+ T cells from blood, cultured in vitro, collected before SARS-CoV-2 vaccination. Receptors originate from a human donor who had recovered from COVID-19. Each CDR3 is given with its conserved first and last residue. Each record gives: CDR3 protein, V gene, J gene.

cdr3_aa: CSANGVTSEAFF
v_call: TRBV20-1
j_call: TRBJ1-1

cdr3_aa: CASGLWVGETQYF
v_call: TRBV28
j_call: TRBJ2-5

cdr3_aa: CASSLGTAEAFF
v_call: TRBV28
j_call: TRBJ1-1

cdr3_aa: CSVEPEGWNEQFF
v_call: TRBV29-1
j_call: TRBJ2-1

cdr3_aa: CASSPRLGPRSYEQYF
v_call: TRBV7-6
j_call: TRBJ2-7

cdr3_aa: CASSESRLNQPQHF
v_call: TRBV6-1
j_call: TRBJ1-5

cdr3_aa: CASSYSTNRIIINYGYTF
v_call: TRBV6-5
j_call: TRBJ1-2

cdr3_aa: CASSQGQGPRSGANVLTF
v_call: TRBV7-9
j_call: TRBJ2-6

cdr3_aa: CAISVSGTSGSRHYNEQFF
v_call: TRBV10-3
j_call: TRBJ2-1

cdr3_aa: CASSAHLQGTGELFF
v_call: TRBV9
j_call: TRBJ2-2

cdr3_aa: CASTRGGEQYF
v_call: TRBV6-1
j_call: TRBJ2-7

cdr3_aa: CASSLGASWYYEQYF
v_call: TRBV12-3/TRBV12-4
j_call: TRBJ2-7